Included here is one T cell receptor (beta chain) sequence, with context. The sample originates from a study of blood T cell repertoires in COVID-19. In the study overall: The analysed material was cDNA or gDNA that came from T cells, B-cell-depleted T cells, or PBMCs.

Assay used: immunoSEQ multiplex PCR; TCRdb lists only in-frame clones, some missing. The top ten clones hold approximately 5.4% of a sample with 150,000 to 200,000 clones, approximately 80% of them seen once. In assigning cohorts, the study relied on participant-reported clinical history. The CDR3 is 16 amino acids. Trimming removed 4 bases from V and 0 bases from J, with 15 bases in between. The germline gives CDR1 MGHRA, CDR2 YSYEKL. The receptor was derived from a man in his forties who had recovered from COVID-19. Sequenced sample: PBMCs or T cells enriched from blood (not recorded which). The chain is built from TRBV4-1 and TRBJ1-1, with no clear D. The CDR3 bases are TGCGCCAGCAGCCTCGAGGGAGCTCCCCTGAACACTGAAGCTTTCTTT. This codes for CASSLEGAPLNTEAFF.